This TCR beta chain comes out of a study of T cells in Graves' hyperthyroidism and ophthalmopathy. This clonotype was seen many times. The germline CDR1 and CDR2 sequences are MDHEN and SYDVKM. The CDR3 runs to 15 residues. The V end was cut by 1 base, the J end by 5 bases, with 14 bases between. Template material for amplifying TCR beta CDR3 regions consisted of RNA transcripts. When the TCR CDR3 underwent first-round RT-PCR, the HTBI primer set was used. Each CDR3 protein gets one entry after TCRdb re-called the multiplex PCR reads with MiXCR. The sample carries about 550,000 distinct CDR3 sequences, less than 25% recorded once.

The chain recombines TRBV28 with TRBJ2-5; D assignment may be TRBD1 or TRBD2 (5 bases each). The specimen was blood. The source of this sequence is a man aged 18 to 35 with Graves' hyperthyroidism. In DNA form, the CDR3 reads TGTGCCAGCAGTTTATACGGGACCCTTTCGGAGACCCAGTACTTC. This gives the protein CASSLYGTLSETQYF.